The source of this T cell receptor beta chain is a study of OX40 agonist ivuxolimab in advanced cancers. Across the study: Participants could have had prior anti-PD-1, anti-PD-L1 or anti-CTLA-4 therapy, and approximately 37% had some. Partial responses, seen in three patients, involved one hepatocellular carcinoma and two cutaneous melanomas.

About this clone: The target antigen is unknown.

Study-level results: The CD4+ and CD8+ T cells in the blood had expanded clonally by week 6 at 0.1 to 3.0 mg/kg.

Data came from immunoSEQ multiplex PCR; TCRdb stores just in-frame clones and leaves some out. This table has about 88,000 clones, more than 80% appearing once. This CDR3 region has 12 residues. Germline V gene sequence: CDR1 SNHLY, CDR2 FYNNEI. V shed 6 bases and J 10 bases; nucleotides not matched to a gene: 7. The source is an adult with an advanced solid tumor such as melanoma, head and neck, liver or kidney cancer. The chain combines TRBV2 with TRBJ1-2, with 8 bases identical to TRBD1. The sequenced sample was CD4+ or CD8+ T cells sorted from blood, obtained in a trial of the OX40 agonist ivuxolimab. This CDR3 is CASRRAGGDYTF. CDR3 nucleotides: TGTGCCAGCAGGCGGGCAGGGGGCGACTACACCTTC.